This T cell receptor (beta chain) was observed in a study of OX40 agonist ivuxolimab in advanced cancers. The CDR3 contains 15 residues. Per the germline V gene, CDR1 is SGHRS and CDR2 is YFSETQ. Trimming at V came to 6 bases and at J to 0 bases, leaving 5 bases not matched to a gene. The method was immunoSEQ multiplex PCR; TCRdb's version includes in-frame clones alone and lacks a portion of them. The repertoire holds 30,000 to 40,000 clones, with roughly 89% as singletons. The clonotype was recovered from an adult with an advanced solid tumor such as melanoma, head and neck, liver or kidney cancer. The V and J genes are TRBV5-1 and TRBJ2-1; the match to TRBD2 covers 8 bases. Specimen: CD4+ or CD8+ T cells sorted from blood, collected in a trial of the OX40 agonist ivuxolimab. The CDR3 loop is CASTYSGDSYNEQFF. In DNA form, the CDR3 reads TGCGCCAGCACATATAGCGGGGACTCCTACAATGAGCAGTTCTTC.